This T cell receptor beta chain is from a study of T-cell reconstitution after alpha-beta-depleted transplantation in children. This CDR3 has 13 amino acids. The V end lost 2 bases, the J end lost 1 base, and 8 bases lay between the germline ends. Germline CDR1 GTSNPN, CDR2 SVGIG (reference sequence). This clonotype was seen ten or more times. Unique molecular identifiers were used in preparing the TCRbeta library. Using its own MiXCR run on the PCR reads, TCRdb lists one record per CDR3 protein. Among 65,000 to 85,000 distinct CDR3 sequences listed, about a tenth were seen once. Specimen: PBMCs, collected before TCRalphabeta/CD19-depleted stem cell transplant. The source of this sequence is a boy aged 10-17 years with acute myeloid leukemia, due to receive a stem cell transplant. The rearrangement uses TRBV30 and TRBJ1-1, with D possibly being TRBD1 (6 bases). CDR3 loop: CAWSRGQNTEAFF. The CDR3 region has the DNA TGTGCCTGGAGTAGGGGACAGAACACTGAAGCTTTCTTT.